Presented here are 16 T cell receptor beta chains from one specimen sequenced in a study of shared clonotypes between healthy human individuals. Assay used: immunoSEQ multiplex PCR; TCRdb lists only in-frame clones, some missing. The table has approximately 2,000,000 clones, around 90% seen once. The sequencing sample was made of naive CD4+ T cells from PBMCs. Subset specified: CD45RA+ positively selected. Source of these receptors: a man aged 18-30 years in good health. Some clones in this sample may be carry-over from other donors' samples.

The J gene is TRBJ2-1, the V gene TRBV15; D is uncertain. Germline CDR1 reads LNHNV; CDR2 reads YYDKDF (reference sequence). V shed 0 bases and J shed 6 bases, with 6 bases lying between them. CDR3 length: 13 amino acids. DNA of the CDR3: TGTGCCACCAGCAGAGATGGGTCCAATGAGCAGTTCTTC. This translates into CATSRDGSNEQFF.

The chain joins TRBV7-9 to TRBJ2-1; perhaps TRBD1 as D (5 bases). Germline loops: CDR1 SEHNR, CDR2 FQNEAQ (reference sequence). The CDR3 sequence is 14 residues long. Deletions cut 6 bases from V and 5 bases from J, with 14 bases between. The chain's CDR3 is CASRPARAHNEQFF. CDR3 DNA sequence: TGTGCCAGCAGACCCGCCAGGGCACACAATGAGCAGTTCTTC.

This clone has only a few counts. V usage is TRBV4-2 and J usage is TRBJ1-4; unclear D gene. V gave up 1 base and J gave up 0 bases, with 9 bases separating them. In germline, CDR1 is LGHNA, CDR2 YNFKEQ. The CDR3 is made up of 16 amino acids. In nucleotides, the CDR3 is TGTGCCAGCAGCCAAGGGACGCCCGCAACTAATGAAAAACTGTTTTTT. The encoded protein is CASSQGTPATNEKLFF.

This sequence joins TRBV27 and TRBJ1-5, with D perhaps TRBD1 (6 bases). Germline V gene sequence: CDR1 MNHEY, CDR2 SMNVEV (reference sequence). The CDR3 spans 15 residues. The germline V and J ends were trimmed by 6 bases and 0 bases, with 12 bases remaining between them. The CDR3 sequence: CASRGGTHSNQPQHF. CDR3 in DNA: TGTGCCAGCAGGGGGGGGACACATAGCAATCAGCCCCAGCATTTT.

The J gene is TRBJ2-1, the V gene TRBV29-1, with TRBD2 matching over 10 bases. The germline V gene encodes CDR1 SQVTM and CDR2 ANQGSEA. The CDR3 has 15 residues. V dropped 4 bases and J dropped 5; count of bases not matched to a gene: 8. CDR3 nucleotide sequence: TGCAGCGTTGGGTTCAGGCTAGCGGGAGACAATGAGCAGTTCTTC. It is translated as CSVGFRLAGDNEQFF.

The chain joins TRBV27 to TRBJ2-5; 9 positions match TRBD1. Germline lookup yields CDR1 MNHEY and CDR2 SMNVEV (reference sequence). V lost 4 bases, J lost 5 bases, and 8 bases stayed unmatched. CDR3 length: 15 residues. The CDR3 nucleotides read TGTGCCAGCAGTTCCCCCGGGACAGGGACGGAGACCCAGTACTTC. Amino acids: CASSSPGTGTETQYF.

This chain joins TRBV28 and TRBJ2-1; D possibly corresponds to TRBD2 (5 bases). From germline, CDR1 is MDHEN and CDR2 SYDVKM. The CDR3 is made up of 12 amino acids. V lost 5 bases and J lost 10, with 12 bases in between. The chain's CDR3 is CASSIPRGEQFF. For the CDR3, the DNA is TGTGCCAGCAGTATCCCTAGAGGGGAGCAGTTCTTC.

This clone appeared once. This rearrangement joins TRBV28 to TRBJ2-3, with 8 bases that match TRBD2. Germline values: CDR1 MDHEN, CDR2 SYDVKM. The J segment lost 2 bases and the V segment lost 5 bases, leaving 12 bases of the junction unmatched. The CDR3 runs to 17 residues. As DNA, the CDR3 is TGTGCCAGCAGTACCCGGGTTAGCGGGACCACCACAGATACGCAGTATTTT. It is translated as CASSTRVSGTTTDTQYF.

This clone has a single count. The J gene is TRBJ2-5, the V gene TRBV4-1; D is tentatively TRBD1 or TRBD2 (5 bases each). Germline CDR1 is MGHRA and CDR2 is YSYEKL. This CDR3 has 14 amino acids. The germline V and J ends were trimmed by 5 bases and 4 bases, with 14 bases remaining between them. CDR3 bases: TGCGCCAGCAGCTTTCAAACCGGGACAGAGACCCAGTACTTC. As protein: CASSFQTGTETQYF.

The CDR3 DNA reads TGTGCCAGCAGCAAAAGGACTAGCGGTCCCTACGAGCAGTACTTC. This sequence encodes CASSKRTSGPYEQYF. The chain couples TRBV21-1 to TRBJ2-7; the table's D call, TRBD2, has no DNA check behind it. TRBV21-1 is a recognized pseudogene. The length of the CDR3 is 15 residues.

The chain has TRBV11-1 and TRBJ2-7; 8 nucleotides agree with TRBD2. J lost 4 bases, V lost 7 bases, and 12 bases had no gene match. CDR1 SGHAT and CDR2 FQDESV come from the germline V gene (reference sequence). The length of the CDR3 is 15 residues. CDR3 bases: TGTGCCAGCACACGGACAGCGGGGGCGATGTACGAGCAGTACTTC. Its translation: CASTRTAGAMYEQYF.

The chain couples TRBV12-5 to TRBJ2-2; 7 bases map to TRBD2. CDR1 is LGHNT, CDR2 FRNRAP, per germline. The J segment lost 6 bases and the V segment lost 0 bases, leaving 10 bases of the junction unmatched. CDR3 length: 17 residues. In DNA form, the CDR3 reads TGTGCTAGTGGTTTGGTGGTCGGGGGGATAATTGCCGGGGAGCTGTTTTTT. It encodes CASGLVVGGIIAGELFF. The full variable domain, with the rest looked up from reference TRBV12-5 and TRBJ2-2, is DARVTQTPRHKVTEMGQEVTMRCQPILGHNTVFWYRQTMMQGLELLAYFRNRAPLDDSGMPKDRFSAEMPDATLATLKIQPSEPRDSAVYFCASGLVVGGIIAGELFFGEGSRLTVL.

The rearrangement joins TRBV9 to TRBJ2-3; maybe TRBD2 (6 bases). V gave up 0 bases and J gave up 6 bases, with 14 bases separating them. Germline V lookup: CDR1 SGDLS, CDR2 YYNGEE. CDR3 size: 15 residues. CDR3 in amino acids: CASSVAYSRGDTQYF. For the CDR3, the DNA is TGTGCCAGCAGCGTAGCCTACTCTCGGGGGGATACGCAGTATTTT.

This clone was recorded only once. The chain recombines TRBV10-3 with TRBJ2-1; no definite D call. Trimming took 8 bases from V and 4 from J, leaving 15 bases between them. This CDR3 contains 14 residues. CDR1 is ENHRY and CDR2 is SYGVKD in the germline V gene. The CDR3 region has the DNA TGTGCCATCCGCGAAATGACGGCGTACAATGAGCAGTTCTTC. Its translation is CAIREMTAYNEQFF.

J is TRBJ2-7 and V is TRBV5-1; unclear D gene. The CDR3 loop spans 14 amino acids. Germline V gene data show CDR1 as SGHRS and CDR2 as YFSETQ. Trimming removed 3 bases at V and 4 bases at J, with 14 bases between. The CDR3 sequence is CASSYLVGKYEQYF. The CDR3 DNA reads as TGCGCCAGCAGCTACCTGGTTGGGAAATACGAGCAGTACTTC.

The gene calls are TRBV29-1 and TRBJ1-1, with 8 bases identical to TRBD1. Germline V gene lookup returns CDR1 SQVTM and CDR2 ANQGSEA. V dropped 0 bases and J dropped 11; count of bases not matched to a gene: 5. The CDR3 totals 12 residues. CDR3 in amino acids: CSVEEGTGPAFF. DNA of the CDR3: TGCAGCGTTGAAGAGGGGACAGGACCGGCTTTCTTT. Using reference TRBV29-1 and TRBJ1-1 for the parts outside the CDR3, the full variable domain is SAVISQKPSRDICQRGTSLTIQCQVDSQVTMMFWYRQQPGQSLTLIATANQGSEATYESGFVIDKFPISRPNLTFSTLTVSNMSPEDSSIYLCSVEEGTGPAFFGQGTRLTVV.